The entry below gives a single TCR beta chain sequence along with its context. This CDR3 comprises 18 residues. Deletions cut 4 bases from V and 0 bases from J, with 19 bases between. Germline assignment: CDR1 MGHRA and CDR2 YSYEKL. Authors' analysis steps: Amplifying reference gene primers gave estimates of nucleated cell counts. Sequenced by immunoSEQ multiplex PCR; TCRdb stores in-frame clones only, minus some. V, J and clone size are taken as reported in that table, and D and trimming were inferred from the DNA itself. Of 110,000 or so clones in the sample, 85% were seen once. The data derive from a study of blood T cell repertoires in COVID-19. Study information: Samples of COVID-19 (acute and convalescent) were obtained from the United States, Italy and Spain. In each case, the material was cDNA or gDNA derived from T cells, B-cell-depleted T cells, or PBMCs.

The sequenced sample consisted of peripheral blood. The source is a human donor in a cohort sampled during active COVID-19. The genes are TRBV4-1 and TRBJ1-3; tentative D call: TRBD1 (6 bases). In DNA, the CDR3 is TGCGCCAGCAGCCCCCGGTCAGGGGATCCCCGCTCTGGAAACACCATATATTTT. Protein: CASSPRSGDPRSGNTIYF.